This T cell receptor beta chain stems from a study of blood T cells in healthy people across ages. Germline trimming cut 0 bases from V and 10 bases from J; bases unmatched to any gene: 12. This CDR3 contains 17 residues. Looked up from germline, CDR1 is SGHRS and CDR2 is YFSETQ. PCR was performed a second time for roughly 7 to 12 cycles using a sample-barcoded 5' primer and a J-beta primer mix. Via MiXCR, TCRdb re-called the 5' RACE reads, giving one row per CDR3 protein. The table shows about 680,000 distinct CDR3 sequences, with more than 40% occurring only once. J is TRBJ2-1 and V is TRBV5-1; the match to TRBD2 covers 11 bases. The TCR comes from a woman aged 60-75 years in good health. Sequenced input: blood. As DNA, the CDR3 is TGCGCCAGCAGCTTGGCCCCCGGGACTAGCGGCCCATTGGAGCAGTTCTTC. Protein: CASSLAPGTSGPLEQFF.